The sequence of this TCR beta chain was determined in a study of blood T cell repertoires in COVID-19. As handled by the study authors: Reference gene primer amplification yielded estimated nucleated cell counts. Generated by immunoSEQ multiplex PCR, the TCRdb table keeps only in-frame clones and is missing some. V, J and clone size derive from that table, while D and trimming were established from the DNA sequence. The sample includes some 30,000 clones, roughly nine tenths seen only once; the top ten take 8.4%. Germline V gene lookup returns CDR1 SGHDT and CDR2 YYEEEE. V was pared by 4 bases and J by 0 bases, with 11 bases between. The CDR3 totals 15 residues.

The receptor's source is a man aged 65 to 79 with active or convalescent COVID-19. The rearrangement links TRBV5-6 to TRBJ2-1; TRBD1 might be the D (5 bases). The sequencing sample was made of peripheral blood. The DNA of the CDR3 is TGTGCCAGCAGCCTACAGGTTAGCTCCTACAATGAGCAGTTCTTC. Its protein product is CASSLQVSSYNEQFF.